The 15 T cell receptor beta chains listed next were all sequenced from one sample in a study of beta chain features in type 1 diabetes. Investigators reverse transcribed all isolated RNA, so they sequenced expressed TCRB transcripts. Sequenced by immunoSEQ multiplex PCR; TCRdb stores in-frame clones only, minus some. Among roughly 380,000 clones, around a fifth were seen once, and the ten largest hold around 0.04%. The sequenced material came from naive CD4+ T cells from blood. The receptors derive from a woman aged 18-29 years in good health.

V gene TRBV5-1 combines with J gene TRBJ1-5, with D unresolved. V lost 0 bases to trimming and J lost 2 bases, with 9 bases between them. The CDR3 runs to 15 residues. CDR1 SGHRS and CDR2 YFSETQ come from the germline V gene. CDR3 region: CASSLGLAGNQPQHF. The CDR3 DNA follows: TGCGCCAGCAGCTTGGGCTTGGCAGGCAATCAGCCCCAGCATTTT.

The chain joins TRBV18 to TRBJ2-5; 11 bases line up with TRBD2. The CDR3 totals 14 residues. The V segment lost 3 bases and the J segment 6 bases; nucleotides outside the gene matches: 3. Germline lookup yields CDR1 KGHSH and CDR2 LQKENI. For the CDR3, the DNA is TGTGCCAGCTCACCTACTAGCGGGAGAAAGACCCAGTACTTC. Translating gives CASSPTSGRKTQYF.

This clone was found a few times. The V gene is TRBV10-3, the J gene TRBJ1-5; D call uncertain. CDR1 is ENHRY, CDR2 SYGVKD, per germline. Trimming cost V 4 bases and J 0 bases, with 10 bases left between them. The CDR3 consists of 15 residues. CDR3 DNA sequence: TGTGCCATCAGTGGTGGCCTGAATAGCAATCAGCCCCAGCATTTT. Protein sequence: CAISGGLNSNQPQHF.

This clone has more than one count but fewer than ten. V is TRBV2 and J is TRBJ2-3, with D maybe TRBD1 (5 bases). Trimming stripped 7 bases from V and 2 bases from J, with 10 bases between. CDR1 is SNHLY, CDR2 FYNNEI, per germline. CDR3 length: 13 amino acids. The CDR3 DNA sequence: TGTGCCAGCACTCAGGGTTACACAGATACGCAGTATTTT. This encodes CASTQGYTDTQYF.

This clone showed up just once. The gene calls are TRBV7-2 and TRBJ2-7; 8 nucleotides line up with TRBD1. The CDR3 is 15 amino acids. The trim removed 5 bases at V and 4 bases at J, leaving 10 bases unmatched. Germline-derived CDR1 and CDR2 are SGHTA and FQGNSA. This CDR3 is CASSLRQGSPYEQYF. The DNA of the CDR3 is TGTGCCAGCAGCCTAAGACAGGGGTCCCCTTACGAGCAGTACTTC.

The chain is built from TRBV5-4 and TRBJ2-3; tentatively, D is TRBD1 (6 bases). V lost 1 base and J lost 2, with 14 bases in between. This CDR3 contains 16 residues. Germline V gives CDR1 SGHNT, CDR2 YYREEE (reference sequence). CDR3: CASSLWVNRDTDTQYF. CDR3 nucleotides: TGTGCCAGCAGCTTGTGGGTGAACAGGGACACAGATACGCAGTATTTT.

J is TRBJ1-1 and V is TRBV6-4, with 7 bases aligning to TRBD1. V dropped 3 bases and J dropped 3; count of bases not matched to a gene: 7. The CDR3 totals 15 residues. Germline lookup yields CDR1 MRHNA and CDR2 SNTAGT. The CDR3 loop is CASSDRGQEDTEAFF. The CDR3 DNA reads as TGTGCCAGCAGTGATAGGGGGCAGGAGGACACTGAAGCTTTCTTT.

The chain links TRBV4-3 to TRBJ2-5, with 7 bases lining up with TRBD1. The ends lost 0 bases at V and 2 bases at J; junction bases unmatched: 6. Looked up from germline, CDR1 is LGHNA and CDR2 is YSLEER. CDR3 length: 16 amino acids. The CDR3 nucleotides read TGCGCCAGCAGCCAAGAGTACGGGACAGCTCAAGAGACCCAGTACTTC. The encoded protein is CASSQEYGTAQETQYF.

The chain combines TRBV4-1 with TRBJ2-7, with a tentative D call TRBD2 (6 bases). This CDR3 has 16 residues. Germline CDR1 and CDR2: MGHRA and YSYEKL. V was shortened by 1 base and J by 6 bases, with 19 bases between the two germline ends. CDR3 in DNA: TGCGCCAGCAGCCAAGGATCGGCCAGCGGGCGTCCCGAGCAGTACTTC. This gives the protein CASSQGSASGRPEQYF.

The chain joins TRBV7-8 to TRBJ1-6; 9 bases are a match to TRBD1. The CDR3 contains 15 residues. With V trimmed by 5 bases and J by 9 bases, 8 bases remained unmatched. In germline, CDR1 is SGHVS, CDR2 FQNEAQ. CDR3 residues: CASSPSGTGISPLHF. The CDR3 DNA reads TGTGCCAGCAGCCCCTCCGGGACAGGGATTTCACCCCTCCACTTT. The full variable domain, its missing parts supplied by reference TRBV7-8 and TRBJ1-6, is GAGVSQSPRYKVAKRGQDVALRCDPISGHVSLFWYQQALGQGPEFLTYFQNEAQLDKSGLPSDRFFAERPEGSVSTLKIQRTQQEDSAVYLCASSPSGTGISPLHFGNGTRLTVT.

This clone was detected only once. Other DNA sequences from this sample encode an identical CDR3 as well. This sequence joins TRBV2 and TRBJ1-1; TRBD1 might be the D (5 bases). This CDR3 region has 13 residues. Trimming pared 0 bases from V and 5 bases from J, leaving 7 bases between. Germline lookup yields CDR1 SNHLY and CDR2 FYNNEI. CDR3 residues: CASSEAGGTEAFF. The CDR3 DNA follows: TGTGCCAGCAGTGAAGCTGGGGGGACTGAAGCTTTCTTT. Variable domain in full (rest from reference TRBV2 and TRBJ1-1): EPEVTQTPSHQVTQMGQEVILRCVPISNHLYFYWYRQILGQKVEFLVSFYNNEISEKSEIFDDQFSVERPDGSNFTLKIRSTKLEDSAMYFCASSEAGGTEAFFGQGTRLTVV.

The chain has TRBV18 and TRBJ2-3; D gene unclear. Per germline, CDR1 KGHSH and CDR2 LQKENI. With 3 bases removed from V and 3 bases from J, the gap between germline ends came to 13 bases. The CDR3 contains 15 residues. The CDR3 nucleotides are TGTGCCAGCTCACCCCGTCCGGCGAGGACAGATACGCAGTATTTT. Translating it yields CASSPRPARTDTQYF.

The V call is TRBV5-6, the J call TRBJ2-7; tentative D call: TRBD1 (6 bases). CDR3 size: 14 residues. Trimming pared 2 bases from V and 4 bases from J, leaving 13 bases between. Looked up from germline, CDR1 is SGHDT and CDR2 is YYEEEE. This chain's CDR3 is CASSFRGGKYEQYF. The CDR3 DNA is TGTGCCAGCAGCTTCAGGGGCGGTAAATACGAGCAGTACTTC.

This clone was detected only a few times. The chain links TRBV9 to TRBJ2-5; D not resolved. Deletions cut 0 bases from V and 5 bases from J, with 2 bases between. The CDR3 extends over 11 amino acids. Germline V CDR1 and CDR2: SGDLS, YYNGEE. CDR3 residues: CASSVAETQYF. CDR3 coding DNA: TGTGCCAGCAGCGTAGCGGAGACCCAGTACTTC.

V is TRBV5-4 and J is TRBJ2-7; D uncertain. Trimming left V 0 bases short and J 7 bases short, with 8 bases between. The CDR3 sequence is 12 residues long. The V gene's germline CDR1 is SGHNT and CDR2 YYREEE (reference sequence). Here the CDR3 reads CASSLDVREQYF. The CDR3, as DNA: TGTGCCAGCAGCTTGGATGTGAGGGAGCAGTACTTC.